The clone carrying this TCR beta chain was counted a few times. Its antigen remains unknown. TCRdb re-called the RT-PCR reads with MiXCR, one entry per CDR3 protein. The sample contains roughly 570,000 distinct CDR3 sequences, about an eighth of which appear only once. This record belongs to a study of response to subunit inactivated influenza vaccine. Findings of the study overall: Authors suggested seasonal influenza vaccinations each recruit few new T cells.

The CDR3 runs 13 residues. V trimming: 6 bases; J trimming: 4 bases; junction bases outside the gene matches: 2. CDR1 MNHNS and CDR2 SASEGT come from the germline V gene. The sequence came from a man aged 50 to 60 who received an inactivated influenza vaccine. Sequencing was performed on PBMCs from blood, taken roughly 47 days after vaccination. The chain links TRBV6-1 to TRBJ2-3, with 9 bases matching TRBD2. The CDR3 spells CASRSGRSDTQYF. As DNA, the CDR3 is TGTGCCAGCAGAAGCGGGAGGTCAGATACGCAGTATTTT.